This TCR beta chain comes out of a study of high-grade serous ovarian cancer treatment subgroups (dated by TCRdb to the early 2020s). About the full investigation: On average, sequencing produced fewer than 15,000 reads and around 7,500 unique TCR beta rearrangements for each sample. TCR beta repertoires were profiled in patients with high-grade serous ovarian cancer who were grouped, under a laparoscopic triage algorithm, by complete gross resection or by neoadjuvant chemotherapy response. The 30-patient cohort included 10 patients with no residual disease after primary surgery (R0), 10 excellent NACT responders, and 10 poor NACT responders. In total there were more than 75 samples, since every patient provided one primary tumor sample and two metastatic tumor samples.

Study-wide findings and limitations: Repertoire similarity between tumors of the same patient ranged about 0.1 to 0.79, whereas almost no similarity was seen between different patients. TCR clonal relatedness correlated positively with neoantigen level and, by trend, with copy number variation and mutation load from whole-genome sequencing. Spatial information was not captured by bulk tumor TCR sequencing, so insight into HGSC tumor complexity and diversity was limited. The TCR repertoire analyses centered on CDR3, leaving CDR1 and CDR2 unanalyzed.

The approximately 90 tumor samples were subjected to high-throughput TCR profiling using ImmunoSEQ. In the source study's methods: Repertoire diversity metrics included richness (unique productive sequences), clonality, evenness and relatedness; Bhattacharyya coefficient assessed similarity between samples. A sensitivity analysis that removed TCRs with fewer than two reads produced consistent conclusions. Not all clones reach the TCRdb copy of this immuneACCESS table, which keeps in-frame sequences only. Checked studies attribute under half of the gap to unresolved V genes and leave the rest unexplained. The V and J calls and clone size are taken from that table; D and trimming were inferred from the DNA. This sample lists about 2,000 clones; 60% to 75% were detected once. Jointly, the top ten make up 15% to 20% of the sample. From a lookup of the germline V gene, CDR1 and CDR2 are SGHVS and FNYEAQ. V and J lose 5 bases and 6 bases, and a span of 8 bases separates them. The CDR3 goes from the cysteine to the phenylalanine over 12 residues. The sequence is cut down to CDR3 DNA, 36 bases in frame from base 1.

Tumor samples were collected prior to definitive surgery or chemotherapy. The MD Anderson Biospecimen Extraction Resource handled genomic DNA extraction, while the MD Anderson Cancer Genomics Laboratory carried out the TCR sequencing. For this clone: The antigen it recognizes is unknown. There are no base qualities to consult, and no much larger clone falls within one base.

The chain employs TRBV7-6 and TRBJ1-5; confidence is insufficient to name the D gene. The specimen was tumor tissue. This clonotype was obtained from a human donor with high-grade serous ovarian cancer. The DNA sequence is TGTGCCAGCAGCACGGGATTTCAGCCCCAGCATTTT. This encodes CASSTGFQPQHF.